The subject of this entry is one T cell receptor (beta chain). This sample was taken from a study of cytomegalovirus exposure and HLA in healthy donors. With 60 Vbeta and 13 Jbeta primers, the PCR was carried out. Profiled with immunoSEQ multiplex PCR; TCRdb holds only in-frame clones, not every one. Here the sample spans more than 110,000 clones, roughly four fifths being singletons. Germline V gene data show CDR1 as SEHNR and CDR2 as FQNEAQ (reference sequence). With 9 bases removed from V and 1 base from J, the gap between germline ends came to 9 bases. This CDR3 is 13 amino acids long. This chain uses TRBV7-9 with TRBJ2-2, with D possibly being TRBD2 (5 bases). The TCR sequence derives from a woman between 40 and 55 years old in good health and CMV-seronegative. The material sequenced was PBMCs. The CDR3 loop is CASTRENTGELFF. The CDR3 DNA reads TGTGCCAGTACTAGGGAGAACACCGGGGAGCTGTTTTTT.